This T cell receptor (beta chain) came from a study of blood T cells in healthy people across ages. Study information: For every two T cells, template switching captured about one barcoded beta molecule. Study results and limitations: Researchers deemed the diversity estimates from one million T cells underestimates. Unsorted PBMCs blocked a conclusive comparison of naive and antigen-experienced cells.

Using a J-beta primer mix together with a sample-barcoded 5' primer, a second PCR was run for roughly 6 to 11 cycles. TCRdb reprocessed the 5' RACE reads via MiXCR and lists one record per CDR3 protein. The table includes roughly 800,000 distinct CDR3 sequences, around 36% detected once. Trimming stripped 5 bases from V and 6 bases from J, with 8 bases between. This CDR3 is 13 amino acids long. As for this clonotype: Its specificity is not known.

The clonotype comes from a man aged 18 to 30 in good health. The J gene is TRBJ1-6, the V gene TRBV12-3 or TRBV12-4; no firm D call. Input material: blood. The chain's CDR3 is CASSVGPNSPLHF. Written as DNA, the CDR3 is TGTGCCAGCAGTGTAGGGCCTAATTCACCCCTCCACTTT.